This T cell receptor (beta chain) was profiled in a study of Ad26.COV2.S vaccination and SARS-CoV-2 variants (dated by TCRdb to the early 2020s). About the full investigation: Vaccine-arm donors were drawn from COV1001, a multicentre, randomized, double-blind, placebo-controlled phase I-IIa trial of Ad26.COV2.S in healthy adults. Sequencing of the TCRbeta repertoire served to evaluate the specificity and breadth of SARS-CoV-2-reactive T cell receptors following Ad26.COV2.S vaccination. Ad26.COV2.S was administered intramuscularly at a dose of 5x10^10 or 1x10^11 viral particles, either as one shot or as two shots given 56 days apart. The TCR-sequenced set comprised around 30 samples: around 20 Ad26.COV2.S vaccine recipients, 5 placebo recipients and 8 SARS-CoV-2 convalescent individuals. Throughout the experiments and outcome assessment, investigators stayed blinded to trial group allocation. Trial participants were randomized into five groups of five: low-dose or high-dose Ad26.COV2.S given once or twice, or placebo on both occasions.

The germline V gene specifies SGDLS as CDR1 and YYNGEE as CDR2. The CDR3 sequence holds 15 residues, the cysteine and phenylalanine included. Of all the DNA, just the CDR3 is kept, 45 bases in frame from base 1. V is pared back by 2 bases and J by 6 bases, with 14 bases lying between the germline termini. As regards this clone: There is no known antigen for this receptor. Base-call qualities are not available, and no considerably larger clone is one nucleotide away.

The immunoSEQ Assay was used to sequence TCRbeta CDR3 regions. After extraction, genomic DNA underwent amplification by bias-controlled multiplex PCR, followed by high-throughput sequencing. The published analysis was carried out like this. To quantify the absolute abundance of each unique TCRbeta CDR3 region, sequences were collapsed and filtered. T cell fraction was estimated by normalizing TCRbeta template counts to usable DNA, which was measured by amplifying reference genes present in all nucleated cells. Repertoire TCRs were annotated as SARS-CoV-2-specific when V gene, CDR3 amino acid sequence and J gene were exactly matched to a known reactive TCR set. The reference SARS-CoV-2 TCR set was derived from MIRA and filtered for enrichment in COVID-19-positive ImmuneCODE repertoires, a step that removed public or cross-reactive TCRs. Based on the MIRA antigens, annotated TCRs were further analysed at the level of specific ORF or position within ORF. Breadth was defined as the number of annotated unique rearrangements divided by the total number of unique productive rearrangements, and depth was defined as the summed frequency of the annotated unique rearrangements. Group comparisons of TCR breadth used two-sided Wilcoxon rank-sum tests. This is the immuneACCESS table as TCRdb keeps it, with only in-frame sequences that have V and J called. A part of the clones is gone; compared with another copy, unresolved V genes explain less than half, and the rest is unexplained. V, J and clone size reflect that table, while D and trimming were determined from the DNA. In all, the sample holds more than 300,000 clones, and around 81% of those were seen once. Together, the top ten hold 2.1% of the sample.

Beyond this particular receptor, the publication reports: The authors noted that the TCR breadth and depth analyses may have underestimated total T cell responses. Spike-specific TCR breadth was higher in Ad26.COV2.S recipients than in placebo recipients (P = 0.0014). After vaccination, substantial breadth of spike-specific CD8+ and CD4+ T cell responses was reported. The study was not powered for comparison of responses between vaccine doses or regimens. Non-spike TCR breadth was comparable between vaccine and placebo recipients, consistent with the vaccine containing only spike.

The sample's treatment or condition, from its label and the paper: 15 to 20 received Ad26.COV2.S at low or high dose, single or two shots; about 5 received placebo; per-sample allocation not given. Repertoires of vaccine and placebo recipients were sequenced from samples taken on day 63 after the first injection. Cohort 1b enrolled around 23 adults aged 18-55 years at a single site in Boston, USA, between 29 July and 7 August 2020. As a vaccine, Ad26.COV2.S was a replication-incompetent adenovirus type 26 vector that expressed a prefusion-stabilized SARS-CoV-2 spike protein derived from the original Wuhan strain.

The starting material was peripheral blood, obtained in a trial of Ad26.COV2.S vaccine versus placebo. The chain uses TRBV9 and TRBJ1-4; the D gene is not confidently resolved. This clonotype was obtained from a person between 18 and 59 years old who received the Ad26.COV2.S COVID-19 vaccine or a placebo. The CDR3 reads CASSVDPGYYEKLFF. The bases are TGTGCCAGCAGCGTCGACCCGGGTTACTATGAAAAACTGTTTTTT.